This T cell receptor beta chain was captured by sequencing in a study of shared clonotypes between healthy human individuals. V lost 2 bases to trimming and J lost 2 bases; unmatched junction nucleotides: 5. Germline CDR1 SGHVS, CDR2 FNYEAQ. This CDR3 contains 15 residues. CD8 cells classed as naive were CD45RO-negative and positively selected for CCR7, excluding terminally differentiated effector memory CD45RA+ cells. Profiled with immunoSEQ multiplex PCR; TCRdb holds only in-frame clones, not every one. The sample holds about 1.9 million clones, around 93% seen once. Source material: naive CD8+ T cells from PBMCs. This clonotype was sampled from a man between 18 and 29 years old in good health. Some clones in this sample may be carry-over from other donors' samples. The chain couples TRBV7-6 to TRBJ2-7; 8 bases agree with TRBD2. For the CDR3, the DNA is TGTGCCAGCAGCTTACGTCTAGCGGGTGCCTACGAGCAGTACTTC. This gives the protein CASSLRLAGAYEQYF.